These 3 T cell receptor beta chains share one sample of origin, sequenced in a study of tumor-infiltrating lymphocytes in primary liver carcinoma. A primer in the constant region served to generate TCR beta cDNA from 450 to 600 ng of total RNA. A slightly modified ARM-PCR protocol with three nested multiplex PCR rounds produced these TCR beta libraries. Two initial PCR rounds of roughly 10 cycles each paired TRBV1-TRBV30 forward primers with a C-beta reverse primer. TCRdb reanalysed the multiplex PCR reads using MiXCR and keeps one entry per CDR3 protein. The sample carries about 21,000 distinct CDR3 sequences, around three quarters recorded once. Co-extraction of both nucleic acids (RNA and DNA) used roughly 18-32 mg of unsorted bulk tissue. The sequenced material came from liver tumor tissue from sampling region 1. Stated subset: tumor region T1, superior pole. These receptors were obtained from a man aged 35 to 55 with primary liver carcinoma and hepatitis B virus infection.

Comments on this clonotype: Given a much more abundant clone one base away, this may be a read error. The chain uses TRBV10-3 and TRBJ2-7; TRBD1 is a possible D gene (5 bases). This CDR3 comprises 15 residues. CDR1 ENHRY and CDR2 SYGVKD come from the germline V gene. V was clipped by 10 bases and J by 2 bases, with 21 bases between them. Here the CDR3 reads CATAPNMGPTYEQYF. The CDR3 DNA is TGTGCCACCGCACCTAACATGGGGCCGACCTACGAGCAGTACTTC.

Turning to this clonotype: A clone one base away is much larger, so this may be a read error. The rearrangement links TRBV24-1 to TRBJ2-3; TRBD1 or TRBD2 may be the D gene (5 bases each). This CDR3 region has 16 residues. Per germline, CDR1 KGHDR and CDR2 SFDVKD. DNA of the CDR3: TGTGCCGCCAGTGGTTCTCTGAGGGGTGCGACAGATACGCAGTATTTT. Amino acid sequence: CAASGSLRGATDTQYF.

In regard to this clonotype: Since no conserved phenylalanine or tryptophan closes the CDR3, a read error is the likely cause. The chain is built from TRBV10-2 and TRBJ1-6, with D uncertain. Germline assignment: CDR1 WSHSY and CDR2 SAAADI. CDR3 length: 18 amino acids. The DNA of the CDR3 is TGCGCCGGCAGTGAGACAAAAACCGGGCTCTCCTATAATTCACCCCTCCACATT. It is translated as CAGSETKTGLSYNSPLHI.